The 17 T cell receptor beta chains below come from one sample, sequenced in a study of T cells in localized non-small cell lung cancer. Sequencing used immunoSEQ multiplex PCR; TCRdb keeps in-frame clones, though not all of them. Of about 55,000 clones listed, approximately 88% were seen once; the top ten hold 17%. The sequencing here drew on peripheral blood mononuclear cells, taken before any cancer treatment. These receptors were taken from a man between 35 and 75 years old with stage III lung adenocarcinoma.

The chain links TRBV7-3 to TRBJ1-1, with D possibly matching TRBD1 (5 bases). The V end was cut by 7 bases, the J end by 3 bases, with 21 bases between. The germline gives CDR1 SGHTA, CDR2 FQGTGA. The CDR3 consists of 16 residues. For the CDR3, the DNA is TGTGCCAGCACTCCAGATAGGGTCAGGGAGCACACTGAAGCTTTCTTT. This translates into CASTPDRVREHTEAFF.

The chain carries TRBV7-7 and TRBJ1-1; D call uncertain. V lost 2 bases and J lost 2, with 6 bases in between. This CDR3 comprises 13 residues. Germline CDR1 is SSHAT and CDR2 is FNYEAQ (reference sequence). The CDR3 region is CASSLRPNTEAFF. As DNA, the CDR3 is TGTGCCAGCAGCTTACGGCCCAACACTGAAGCTTTCTTT.

This clone came up a few times. This chain connects TRBV2 to TRBJ2-7, with 13 bases lining up with TRBD2. Germline lookup yields CDR1 SNHLY and CDR2 FYNNEI. Losses at the gene ends were 7 bases for V and 1 base for J; bases not matched to a gene: 13. This CDR3 is built from 18 residues. The CDR3 sequence is CASKGLAGVSGMSYEQYF. The CDR3, as DNA: TGTGCCAGCAAAGGACTAGCGGGAGTCTCGGGTATGTCCTACGAGCAGTACTTC.

This rearrangement joins TRBV30 to TRBJ2-2, with 7 bases aligning to TRBD2. The germline gives CDR1 GTSNPN, CDR2 SVGIG (reference sequence). This CDR3 is built from 15 residues. Trimming removed 4 bases from V and 4 bases from J; junction bases left unmatched: 9. DNA for the CDR3: TGTGCCTGGATTGGGGGAGGGCCTGGCACCGGGGAGCTGTTTTTT. This gives the protein CAWIGGGPGTGELFF.

The J gene is TRBJ1-2, the V gene TRBV19; possibly TRBD1 for D (6 bases). This CDR3 is built from 14 residues. Per the germline V gene, CDR1 is LNHDA and CDR2 is SQIVND (reference sequence). Between the trimmed V and J ends, which lost 3 bases and 5 bases, there was a span of 13 bases. CDR3 sequence: CASSIGGPTYGYTF. In nucleotides, the CDR3 is TGTGCCAGTAGTATCGGGGGGCCGACTTATGGCTACACCTTC.

This clone was detected only once. The chain recombines TRBV7-2 with TRBJ1-4, with D tentatively TRBD1 (5 bases). This CDR3 has 15 residues. Trimming shortened V by 1 base and J by 6 bases, and 12 bases separated the two germline ends. CDR1 is SGHTA, CDR2 FQGNSA, per germline. The CDR3 DNA reads TGTGCCAGCAGCTTAGGAGGGGCGATGGATGAAAAACTGTTTTTT. Translated: CASSLGGAMDEKLFF.

The CDR3: CAIQAGSSYNEQFF. The CDR3 DNA reads as TGTGCCATCCAGGCAGGGAGCTCCTACAATGAGCAGTTCTTC. The chain carries TRBV28 and TRBJ2-1, with D tentatively TRBD1 or TRBD2 (5 bases each). V was cut by 10 bases and J by 0 bases, with 13 bases left in between. The germline gives CDR1 MDHEN, CDR2 SYDVKM. The CDR3 extends over 14 amino acids.

V is TRBV7-2 and J is TRBJ1-2; TRBD1 might be the D (6 bases). CDR3 length: 13 residues. Trimming left V 5 bases short and J 6 bases short, with 13 bases between. The germline V gene encodes CDR1 SGHTA and CDR2 FQGNSA. The CDR3 nucleotides read TGTGCCAGCAGCCCTCAGGGGATCGATGGCTACACCTTC. Its translation: CASSPQGIDGYTF.

This CDR3 is CASSQVLARELTDTQYF. Written as DNA, the CDR3 is TGCGCCAGCAGCCAAGTGTTGGCCAGGGAGTTAACAGATACGCAGTATTTT. The chain uses TRBV4-1 and TRBJ2-3; D may be TRBD1 or TRBD2 (5 bases each). V was trimmed by 1 base and J by 3 bases, leaving 17 bases between them. The germline V gene has CDR1 MGHRA and CDR2 YSYEKL. This CDR3 spans 17 amino acids.

The chain has TRBV7-6 and TRBJ1-1, with D possibly matching TRBD1 (5 bases). The CDR3 spans 15 residues. Germline assignment: CDR1 SGHVS and CDR2 FNYEAQ. Trimming pared 5 bases from V and 1 base from J, leaving 14 bases between. CDR3 coding DNA: TGTGCCAGCAGCCCCCGGGCAGGGACGAACACTGAAGCTTTCTTT. Protein sequence: CASSPRAGTNTEAFF.

CDR3 sequence: CASSAASGNTIYF. In DNA, the CDR3 is TGTGCCAGCTCCGCTGCCTCTGGAAACACCATATATTTT. V and J are TRBV6-5 and TRBJ1-3; D gene ambiguous. V shed 8 bases and J shed 0 bases, with 8 bases lying between them. The CDR3 covers 13 residues. Germline V gene sequence: CDR1 MNHEY, CDR2 SVGAGI.

This sequence joins TRBV7-3 and TRBJ1-2; D uncertain. Trimming left V 5 bases short and J 0 bases short, with 7 bases between. Germline CDR1 SGHTA, CDR2 FQGTGA. The CDR3 spans 13 residues. CDR3 protein: CASSVDTNYGYTF. CDR3 nucleotide sequence: TGTGCCAGCAGCGTAGACACTAACTATGGCTACACCTTC. Based on the CDR3 plus reference TRBV7-3 and TRBJ1-2, the full variable domain is GAGVSQTPSNKVTEKGKYVELRCDPISGHTALYWYRQSLGQGPEFLIYFQGTGAADDSGLPNDRFFAVRPEGSVSTLKIQRTERGDSAVYLCASSVDTNYGYTFGSGTRLTVV.

The chain has TRBV12-5 and TRBJ1-3; D remains ambiguous. CDR1 and CDR2 from the germline V gene are LGHNT and FRNRAP. The CDR3 spans 15 residues. Trimming took 0 bases from V and 0 from J, leaving 6 bases between them. As DNA, the CDR3 is TGTGCTAGTGGTTTGGTACCCAACTCTGGAAACACCATATATTTT. Amino acid sequence: CASGLVPNSGNTIYF.

The rearrangement joins TRBV6-1 to TRBJ1-2, with TRBD1 matching 9 bases. The CDR3 is 14 residues long. Germline CDR1 is MNHNS and CDR2 is SASEGT. The V and J ends lost 6 bases and 7 bases, in that order; junction bases with no gene match: 9. CDR3 sequence (DNA): TGTGCCAGCAGGGATACGGGGACAGGGCCTGGCTACACCTTC. This gives the protein CASRDTGTGPGYTF.

This chain joins TRBV27 and TRBJ2-5, with D uncertain. The CDR3 extends over 13 amino acids. Deletions cut 5 bases from V and 2 bases from J, with 9 bases between. Germline lookup yields CDR1 MNHEY and CDR2 SMNVEV (reference sequence). The CDR3 region has the DNA TGTGCCAGCAGTATTGCTCCTCAAGAGACCCAGTACTTC. It codes for CASSIAPQETQYF.

The chain is built from TRBV11-3 and TRBJ2-5; 16 nucleotides align to TRBD2. This CDR3 has 20 amino acids. Per germline, CDR1 SGHNT and CDR2 YENEEA. V dropped 3 bases and J dropped 2; count of bases not matched to a gene: 12. In nucleotides, the CDR3 is TGTGCCAGCAGCTTCAAACCGGGACTAGCGGGAGGGCCCTTACAAGAGACCCAGTACTTC. Its protein is CASSFKPGLAGGPLQETQYF.

The chain links TRBV10-1 to TRBJ2-7; 10 bases map to TRBD2. Trimming removed 0 bases from V and 3 bases from J; junction bases left unmatched: 5. CDR1 WNHNN and CDR2 SYGVQD come from the germline V gene (reference sequence). The CDR3 has 16 residues. CDR3 nucleotides: TGCGCCAGCAGTGAGTCGACAGCGGGAGGGAACTACGAGCAGTACTTC. Translating it yields CASSESTAGGNYEQYF.